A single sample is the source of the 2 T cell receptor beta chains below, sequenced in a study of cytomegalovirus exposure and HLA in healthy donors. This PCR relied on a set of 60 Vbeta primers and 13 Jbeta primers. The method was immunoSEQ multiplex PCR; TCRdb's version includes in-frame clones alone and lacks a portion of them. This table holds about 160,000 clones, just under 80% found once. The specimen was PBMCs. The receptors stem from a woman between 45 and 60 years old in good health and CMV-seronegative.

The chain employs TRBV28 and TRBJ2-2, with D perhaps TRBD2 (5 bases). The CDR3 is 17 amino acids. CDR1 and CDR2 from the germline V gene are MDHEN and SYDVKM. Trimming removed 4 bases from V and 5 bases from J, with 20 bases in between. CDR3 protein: CASSSSLAVGTTGELFF. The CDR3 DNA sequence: TGTGCCAGCAGTTCCTCTCTAGCTGTAGGAACGACCGGGGAGCTGTTTTTT.

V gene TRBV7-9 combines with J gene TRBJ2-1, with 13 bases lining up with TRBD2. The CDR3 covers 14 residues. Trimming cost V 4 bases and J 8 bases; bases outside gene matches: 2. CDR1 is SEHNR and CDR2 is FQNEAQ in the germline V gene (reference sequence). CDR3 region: CASSSGLAGHEQFF. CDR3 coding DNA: TGTGCCAGCAGCTCGGGACTAGCGGGACATGAGCAGTTCTTC.